This TCR beta chain is from a study of blood T cell repertoires in COVID-19. Study-level background: The United States, Italy and Spain provided the acute and convalescent COVID-19 samples.

Assay used: immunoSEQ multiplex PCR; TCRdb lists only in-frame clones, some missing. The table includes a few hundred thousand clones, roughly 85% detected once. The V and J ends lost 4 bases and 8 bases, in that order; junction bases with no gene match: 5. The CDR3 spans 13 residues. Per germline, CDR1 SGHNT and CDR2 YYREEE (reference sequence). Sequences were obtained from peripheral blood. The rearrangement joins TRBV5-4 to TRBJ1-4; 7 bases match TRBD1. This receptor was obtained from a woman aged 25 to 39 with active or convalescent COVID-19. In DNA, the CDR3 is TGTGCCAGCAGCCCCGGGACAGAAGAAAAACTGTTTTTT. It encodes CASSPGTEEKLFF.